These 19 T cell receptor beta chains originate from one sample sequenced in a study of molecular identifiers for immune sequencing clone quantification. TCRdb ran MiXCR on the PCR reads and lists one entry per CDR3 protein. In the table there are 45,000 to 55,000 distinct CDR3 sequences, just over 35% of which are singletons. The sample was naive CD8+ T cells from blood, with Jurkat cell RNA spiked in. Subset indicated: FACS-sorted CD8+CD4-CCR7+CD45RA+ naive T cells. The receptors were sampled from a human donor in good health. Some libraries in this study had Jurkat cell RNA spiked in.

This clonotype was recorded at least ten times. The V and J genes are TRBV28 and TRBJ1-5; a possible D gene is TRBD1 (6 bases). V was shortened by 2 bases and J by 6 bases, with 11 bases between the two germline ends. The CDR3 totals 14 residues. Germline V gene sequence: CDR1 MDHEN, CDR2 SYDVKM. The CDR3 loop reads CASSLGQGFQPQHF. The CDR3 DNA is TGTGCCAGCAGTTTAGGGCAGGGGTTTCAGCCCCAGCATTTT. The variable domain in full, with the rest retrieved from reference TRBV28 and TRBJ1-5, is DVKVTQSSRYLVKRTGEKVFLECVQDMDHENMFWYRQDPGLGLRLIYFSYDVKMKEKGDIPEGYSVSREKKERFSLILESASTNQTSMYLCASSLGQGFQPQHFGDGTRLSIL.

At least ten counts were recorded for this clonotype. The chain employs TRBV7-8 and TRBJ2-2; perhaps TRBD2 as D (6 bases). Per germline, CDR1 SGHVS and CDR2 FQNEAQ. The CDR3 loop spans 16 amino acids. V was shortened by 1 base and J by 4 bases, with 13 bases between the two germline ends. CDR3 loop: CASSLVTGASTGELFF. CDR3 DNA sequence: TGTGCCAGCAGCTTAGTTACGGGAGCTTCCACCGGGGAGCTGTTTTTT.

In the case of this clonotype: This could be a read error, since a much larger clone is one nucleotide away. This sequence joins TRBV6-5 and TRBJ2-1; 12 nucleotides agree with TRBD1. The germline V gene encodes CDR1 MNHEY and CDR2 SVGAGI. The CDR3 loop spans 14 amino acids. The chain's CDR3 is CASSFGTGGNEQIF. The CDR3 coding sequence is TGTGCCAGCAGTTTCGGGACAGGGGGCAATGAGCAGATCTTC.

As for this clonotype: This may be a read error: a much more frequent sequence differs by one nucleotide. This chain connects TRBV7-8 to TRBJ2-3, with D tentatively TRBD2 (5 bases). This CDR3 is built from 15 residues. Germline values: CDR1 SGHVS, CDR2 FQNEAQ. V was trimmed by 5 bases and J by 0 bases, leaving 12 bases between them. For the CDR3, the DNA is TGTGCCAGCAGCCAATACGGCGGGAGCACAGATACGCAGTATTTT. Its translation is CASSQYGGSTDTQYF.

The chain joins TRBV6-1 to TRBJ2-7; D is ambiguous. The germline V gene encodes CDR1 MNHNS and CDR2 SASEGT. The CDR3 extends over 13 amino acids. V lost 6 bases and J lost 1, with 10 bases in between. CDR3 residues: CASRPTVSYEQYF. The CDR3 DNA reads as TGTGCCAGCAGACCCACAGTGTCCTACGAGCAGTACTTC.

This clonotype was picked up many times. V usage is TRBV9 and J usage is TRBJ1-2; no definite D call. The CDR3 contains 15 residues. Per germline, CDR1 SGDLS and CDR2 YYNGEE. Trimming took off 0 bases at V and 4 bases at J, with 13 bases between the two ends. This CDR3 reads CASSVAPEGLYGYTF. CDR3 in DNA: TGTGCCAGCAGCGTAGCCCCTGAAGGGCTCTATGGCTACACCTTC.

This chain joins TRBV5-6 and TRBJ2-5; no clear D gene. Trimming stripped 0 bases from V and 4 bases from J, with 10 bases between. The CDR3 runs 14 residues. CDR1 and CDR2 (germline): SGHDT, YYEEEE. The CDR3, as DNA: TGTGCCAGCAGCTTGGAGGTCAGAGTAGAGACCCAGTACTTC. Translated: CASSLEVRVETQYF.

The V call is TRBV27, the J call TRBJ2-7, with D perhaps matching TRBD1 (6 bases). The CDR3 has 12 residues. Germline-derived CDR1 and CDR2 are MNHEY and SMNVEV (reference sequence). V was pared by 5 bases and J by 3 bases, with 8 bases between. CDR3 coding DNA: TGTGCCAGCAGTGAACAGGGCTACGAGCAGTACTTC. Its translation is CASSEQGYEQYF.

Points on this clonotype: A much more abundant neighbour one base away suggests this may be a read error. The rearrangement links TRBV6-6 to TRBJ2-7; D remains unclear. This CDR3 spans 11 amino acids. Looked up from germline, CDR1 is MNHNY and CDR2 is SVGAGI (reference sequence). CDR3 DNA sequence: TGTGTCAGCAGCGCAGGCTACGAGCAGTACTTC. Its translation: CVSSAGYEQYF.

This clonotype was counted many times. The V call is TRBV9, the J call TRBJ2-3; D might be TRBD1 (6 bases). This CDR3 has 19 amino acids. The germline gives CDR1 SGDLS, CDR2 YYNGEE. Trimming left V 0 bases short and J 2 bases short, with 22 bases between. CDR3 sequence (DNA): TGTGCCAGCAGCGTAGGTGGTATCGGGCACAGGGATCCCACAGATACGCAGTATTTT. This codes for CASSVGGIGHRDPTDTQYF.

This clonotype was seen only a few times. V usage is TRBV20-1 and J usage is TRBJ2-7; TRBD1 matches at 9 bases. J lost 7 bases, V lost 4 bases, and 11 bases had no gene match. Germline values: CDR1 DFQATT, CDR2 SNEGSKA (reference sequence). The CDR3 covers 14 residues. CDR3 sequence reads: CSATPPGQGVEQYF. Written as DNA, the CDR3 is TGCAGTGCTACCCCGCCGGGACAGGGTGTTGAGCAGTACTTC.

This sequence joins TRBV6-9 and TRBJ2-2; 9 bases are shared with TRBD1. Germline CDR1 reads MNHGY; CDR2 reads SVAAGI. The V gene end was trimmed by 6 bases and the J gene end by 3 bases; junction bases not matched to a gene: 5. This CDR3 has 15 residues. The CDR3 DNA reads as TGTGCCAGCAGACCTACAGGGGGCCACACCGGGGAGCTGTTTTTT. Encoded protein: CASRPTGGHTGELFF.

The rearrangement joins TRBV9 to TRBJ2-7, with TRBD2 matching over 12 bases. The CDR3 contains 17 residues. V shed 3 bases and J 1 base; nucleotides not matched to a gene: 8. Germline V gene data show CDR1 as SGDLS and CDR2 as YYNGEE. The CDR3 DNA is TGTGCCAGCAGCGAAGGACTAGCGGGACCACCATCCTACGAGCAGTACTTC. Its protein is CASSEGLAGPPSYEQYF.

The chain couples TRBV12-3 or TRBV12-4 to TRBJ2-7, with D unclear. This CDR3 has 13 residues. The V end was cut by 5 bases, the J end by 5 bases, with 13 bases between. The CDR3 DNA follows: TGTGCCAGCAGTCCCCCTCTCAGCCACGAGCAGTACTTC. Its protein product is CASSPPLSHEQYF.

The genes are TRBV9 and TRBJ1-4; D ambiguous. Between the trimmed V and J ends, which lost 2 bases and 3 bases, there was a span of 11 bases. Germline CDR1 and CDR2: SGDLS and YYNGEE. The CDR3 consists of 15 residues. CDR3 sequence reads: CASSVGRSANEKLFF. The CDR3 DNA follows: TGTGCCAGCAGCGTGGGGAGATCAGCTAATGAAAAACTGTTTTTT. Full variable domain (outside the CDR3, taken from reference TRBV9 and TRBJ1-4): DSGVTQTPKHLITATGQRVTLRCSPRSGDLSVYWYQQSLDQGLQFLIQYYNGEERAKGNILERFSAQQFPDLHSELNLSSLELGDSALYFCASSVGRSANEKLFFGSGTQLSVL.

This sequence joins TRBV9 and TRBJ2-1; weak D call: TRBD1 (6 bases). This CDR3 comprises 18 residues. The ends were cut back, 0 bases at V and 1 base at J, with 17 bases in the middle. Germline assignment: CDR1 SGDLS and CDR2 YYNGEE. The CDR3 DNA follows: TGTGCCAGCAGCGTAGGCGGTCAGGGGTTGAGTTCCTACAATGAGCAGTTCTTC. Residues: CASSVGGQGLSSYNEQFF.

This clonotype was seen ten or more times. The CDR3 loop is CATEDGYTEAFF. DNA of the CDR3: TGTGCCACCGAGGACGGCTACACTGAAGCTTTCTTT. The chain uses TRBV6-2 or TRBV6-3 and TRBJ1-1; D unclear. In germline, CDR1 is MNHEY, CDR2 SVGEGT. V was trimmed by 10 bases and J by 3 bases, leaving 12 bases between them. The CDR3 runs to 12 residues.

By sample fraction, this clonotype is medium-sized. The chain carries TRBV4-2 and TRBJ2-7; TRBD2 might be the D (6 bases). V lost 4 bases to trimming and J lost 6 bases, with 7 bases between them. Per the germline V gene, CDR1 is LGHNA and CDR2 is YNFKEQ. This CDR3 is 11 amino acids long. The CDR3 bases are TGTGCCAGCAGCCCGGGAGTCGAGCAGTACTTC. It specifies CASSPGVEQYF.

The V and J genes are TRBV4-3 and TRBJ2-2; no clear D gene. The CDR3 loop spans 15 amino acids. Trimming left V 0 bases short and J 6 bases short, with 11 bases between. Germline V gene data show CDR1 as LGHNA and CDR2 as YSLEER. The CDR3 coding sequence is TGCGCCAGCAGCCAAGATCCGGGTAACTCCGGGGAGCTGTTTTTT. This codes for CASSQDPGNSGELFF.